These 26 T cell receptor beta chains were all obtained from the same sample, sequenced in a study of blood T cell repertoires in COVID-19 (dated by TCRdb to 2020 to 2022). Preparation of the library involved the immunoSEQ multiplex PCR assay. TCRdb's version of the immuneACCESS table is confined to in-frame rearrangements and falls short of the full clone set. An unresolved V gene accounts for under half of the shortfall where checked; the remainder is of unknown origin. This sample holds 250,000 to 350,000 clones; roughly nine tenths were observed only once. 2% to 3% of the sample belongs to the ten largest clones. Sequenced input: PBMCs or T cells enriched from blood (not recorded which). These receptors were taken from a man aged 55 to 70 who had recovered from COVID-19.

The chain links TRBV4-1 to TRBJ1-2; a possible D gene is TRBD1 (5 bases). The CDR3 is 14 amino acids. Germline V gene lookup returns CDR1 MGHRA and CDR2 YSYEKL. V was trimmed by 4 bases and J by 4 bases, leaving 13 bases between them. The CDR3 reads CASSRISGGYGYTF. CDR3 bases: TGCGCCAGCAGCCGTATCTCGGGGGGCTATGGCTACACCTTC.

The chain recombines TRBV27 with TRBJ1-4; TRBD1 matches 8 bases. V lost 2 bases, J lost 0 bases, and 5 bases stayed unmatched. The CDR3 covers 17 residues. Germline V gives CDR1 MNHEY, CDR2 SMNVEV (reference sequence). Written as DNA, the CDR3 is TGTGCCAGCAGTTTAATAGGACAGGGTGCAACTAATGAAAAACTGTTTTTT. This translates into CASSLIGQGATNEKLFF.

In this sample, this clone turned up once. The CDR3 DNA sequence: TGCAGCGTCCGGACAGGGGGCAACTATGGCTACACCTTC. Its protein product is CSVRTGGNYGYTF. This chain uses TRBV29-1 with TRBJ1-2, with 11 bases that match TRBD1. The junction had 2 bases not matched to a gene; V was cut back by 6 bases and J by 2 bases. This CDR3 has 13 residues. CDR1 SQVTM and CDR2 ANQGSEA come from the germline V gene.

The chain couples TRBV5-1 to TRBJ1-2, with TRBD1 matching over 9 bases. Germline V lookup: CDR1 SGHRS, CDR2 YFSETQ. With 3 bases clipped from V and 6 bases from J, the junction kept 6 bases outside the gene matches. The CDR3 loop spans 14 amino acids. CDR3 DNA sequence: TGCGCCAGCAGCTACAGGGGGCAACGGGATGGCTACACCTTC. Translated, it gives CASSYRGQRDGYTF.

This chain joins TRBV6-1 and TRBJ1-1, with D uncertain. The CDR3 is 14 amino acids. Germline CDR1 and CDR2: MNHNS and SASEGT. Trimming took 0 bases from V and 5 from J, leaving 10 bases between them. The CDR3 loop reads CASSEAPGFTEAFF. The CDR3, as DNA: TGTGCCAGCAGTGAAGCGCCGGGATTTACTGAAGCTTTCTTT.

The chain has TRBV5-1 and TRBJ1-2; 9 bases fit TRBD1. The CDR3 has 15 residues. The trim removed 0 bases at V and 7 bases at J, leaving 7 bases unmatched. Germline CDR1 SGHRS, CDR2 YFSETQ. The CDR3 sequence is CASSLAPGQGRGYTF. The CDR3 nucleotides are TGCGCCAGCAGCTTGGCGCCGGGACAGGGTCGTGGCTACACCTTC.

This clone was seen only once. The V gene is TRBV7-9, the J gene TRBJ2-5, with D maybe TRBD1 (6 bases). The V and J ends lost 3 bases and 0 bases respectively, with 8 bases between them. CDR1 SEHNR and CDR2 FQNEAQ come from the germline V gene (reference sequence). This CDR3 spans 14 amino acids. CDR3 nucleotide sequence: TGTGCCAGCAGCTTTACAGGGTACCAAGAGACCCAGTACTTC. Encoded protein: CASSFTGYQETQYF.

The V call is TRBV19, the J call TRBJ2-2; 11 nucleotides agree with TRBD1. The CDR3 covers 16 residues. Germline V gene data show CDR1 as LNHDA and CDR2 as SQIVND (reference sequence). Trimming at V came to 6 bases and at J to 3 bases, leaving 6 bases not matched to a gene. CDR3: CASSLVGQGDTGELFF. The CDR3 DNA follows: TGTGCCAGTAGCCTCGTGGGACAGGGGGACACCGGGGAGCTGTTTTTT. The variable domain in full, with the rest retrieved from reference TRBV19 and TRBJ2-2, is DGGITQSPKYLFRKEGQNVTLSCEQNLNHDAMYWYRQDPGQGLRLIYYSQIVNDFQKGDIAEGYSVSREKKESFPLTVTSAQKNPTAFYLCASSLVGQGDTGELFFGEGSRLTVL.

This chain joins TRBV18 and TRBJ1-1, with D tentatively TRBD1 (5 bases). V was clipped by 4 bases and J by 3 bases, with 15 bases between them. Per germline, CDR1 KGHSH and CDR2 LQKENI. This CDR3 contains 15 residues. CDR3 DNA sequence: TGTGCCAGCTCACTGGAGAGATCCAGGGACACTGAAGCTTTCTTT. This sequence encodes CASSLERSRDTEAFF.

The chain carries TRBV5-4 and TRBJ2-3; 11 nucleotides match TRBD2. V shed 4 bases and J 4 bases; nucleotides not matched to a gene: 8. The CDR3 extends over 16 amino acids. The germline V gene has CDR1 SGHNT and CDR2 YYREEE (reference sequence). In DNA form, the CDR3 reads TGTGCCAGCAGCGAAAAACTAGCGGGGGTCTCAGATACGCAGTATTTT. This encodes CASSEKLAGVSDTQYF.

The sample holds a few counts of this clone. V gene TRBV5-1 combines with J gene TRBJ1-1, with a possible D match to TRBD1 (6 bases). CDR1 is SGHRS, CDR2 YFSETQ, per germline. The CDR3 spans 14 residues. With 0 bases removed from V and 5 bases from J, the gap between germline ends came to 11 bases. As DNA, the CDR3 is TGCGCCAGCAGCTTGGTAGGGGGGGCAACTGAAGCTTTCTTT. Translated, it gives CASSLVGGATEAFF.

The V gene is TRBV6-2 or TRBV6-3, the J gene TRBJ2-3; 7 bases agree with TRBD2. Germline V CDR1 and CDR2: MNHEY, SVGEGT. This CDR3 comprises 16 residues. V gave up 6 bases and J gave up 2 bases; unmatched junction bases: 11. CDR3 nucleotide sequence: TGTGCCAGCAGCCAAAGGGGAGGGGCCTACACAGATACGCAGTATTTT. As protein: CASSQRGGAYTDTQYF.

This rearrangement joins TRBV21-1 to TRBJ1-1. TRBV21-1 is tagged as a pseudogene. The CDR3 spans 14 residues. Here the CDR3 DNA reads TGTGCCAGAGGGAACGGGGAATGTGACACTGAAGCTTTCTTT. It encodes CARGNGECDTEAFF.

The chain combines TRBV5-6 with TRBJ1-2, with unresolved D. Germline loops: CDR1 SGHDT, CDR2 YYEEEE. This CDR3 is 16 amino acids long. Trimming took off 3 bases at V and 0 bases at J, with 15 bases between the two ends. As DNA, the CDR3 is TGTGCCAGCAGCTCGAATTTACAGCTCGCTAACTATGGCTACACCTTC. It specifies CASSSNLQLANYGYTF.

The V call is TRBV30, the J call TRBJ2-2, with D perhaps TRBD1 (5 bases). The CDR3 is 14 residues long. V lost 6 bases to trimming and J lost 0 bases, with 11 bases between them. Germline V gives CDR1 GTSNPN, CDR2 SVGIG (reference sequence). The CDR3 DNA follows: TGTGCCTGTTTCAGGGTCGCGAACACCGGGGAGCTGTTTTTT. Its protein product is CACFRVANTGELFF.

The chain carries TRBV27 and TRBJ1-1; possible D gene TRBD1, 6 bases. Trimming stripped 5 bases from V and 3 bases from J, with 13 bases between. Per the germline V gene, CDR1 is MNHEY and CDR2 is SMNVEV (reference sequence). The CDR3 sequence is 14 residues long. The CDR3, as DNA: TGTGCCAGCAGTCCTGAAGGACAGTACACTGAAGCTTTCTTT. Protein sequence: CASSPEGQYTEAFF.

The chain is built from TRBV6-5 and TRBJ2-2, with D hard to call. Germline V lookup: CDR1 MNHEY, CDR2 SVGAGI. Trimming shortened V by 2 bases and J by 0 bases, and 10 bases separated the two germline ends. This CDR3 has 16 residues. The CDR3 is CASSYEVYPNTGELFF. In DNA, the CDR3 is TGTGCCAGCAGTTACGAGGTTTATCCGAACACCGGGGAGCTGTTTTTT.

The chain uses TRBV7-9 and TRBJ1-6; D not resolved. The CDR3 contains 15 residues. CDR1 is SEHNR, CDR2 FQNEAQ, per germline (reference sequence). V was trimmed by 10 bases and J by 1 base, leaving 14 bases between them. The CDR3 DNA follows: TGTGCCATAGTCTTGGGCAGTTCCTATAATTCACCCCTCCACTTT. It yields the protein CAIVLGSSYNSPLHF.

V and J are TRBV3-1 (or the pseudogene TRBV3-2) and TRBJ2-7; 7 nucleotides agree with TRBD2. Germline V gives CDR1 LGHDT, CDR2 YNNKEL (reference sequence). The CDR3 loop spans 14 amino acids. V lost 3 bases, J lost 2 bases, and 4 bases stayed unmatched. In nucleotides, the CDR3 is TGTGCCAGCAGCCATGCGGGAGACACCTACGAGCAGTACTTC. It is translated as CASSHAGDTYEQYF.

Only one count was recorded for this clone. The gene calls are TRBV23-1 and TRBJ2-7, with 11 nucleotides matching TRBD2. TRBV23-1 is classed as an ORF, of uncertain function. The J segment lost 4 bases and the V segment lost 8 bases, leaving 7 bases of the junction unmatched. CDR3 size: 14 residues. CDR3 loop: CASSGLAEDYEQYF. The CDR3 DNA is TGCGCCAGCTCGGGACTAGCGGAGGATTACGAGCAGTACTTC.

The chain uses TRBV4-2 and TRBJ1-1; unclear D gene. Trimming cost V 1 base and J 5 bases, with 11 bases left between them. Germline V gene sequence: CDR1 LGHNA, CDR2 YNFKEQ. This CDR3 region has 14 residues. The CDR3 DNA reads as TGTGCCAGCAGCCAAGTCGATGGGAGAACTGAAGCTTTCTTT. Translating it yields CASSQVDGRTEAFF.

The CDR3 DNA follows: TGTGCCAGCAGCACGGACAGGGTAACCGGGGAGCTGTTTTTT. Residues: CASSTDRVTGELFF. The gene calls are TRBV7-9 and TRBJ2-2; 8 bases are a match to TRBD1. Unmatched junction bases numbered 4, after V lost 5 bases and J lost 5 bases. The germline V gene encodes CDR1 SEHNR and CDR2 FQNEAQ (reference sequence). This CDR3 is built from 14 residues.

This chain joins TRBV9 and TRBJ2-2; tentative D call: TRBD2 (7 bases). Germline V gene data show CDR1 as SGDLS and CDR2 as YYNGEE. This CDR3 comprises 17 residues. V was cut by 5 bases and J by 3 bases, with 20 bases left in between. CDR3 amino acids: CASRRGEGLGYTGELFF. CDR3 DNA sequence: TGTGCCAGCAGAAGGGGGGAGGGTTTGGGGTACACCGGGGAGCTGTTTTTT. The full variable domain, with the rest looked up from reference TRBV9 and TRBJ2-2, is DSGVTQTPKHLITATGQRVTLRCSPRSGDLSVYWYQQSLDQGLQFLIQYYNGEERAKGNILERFSAQQFPDLHSELNLSSLELGDSALYFCASRRGEGLGYTGELFFGEGSRLTVL.

The V gene is TRBV4-1, the J gene TRBJ1-3; 8 nucleotides agree with TRBD1. The germline V gene has CDR1 MGHRA and CDR2 YSYEKL. The CDR3 extends over 18 amino acids. V dropped 1 base and J dropped 0; count of bases not matched to a gene: 8. CDR3 region: CASSQGADRGFSGNTIYF. The CDR3 region has the DNA TGCGCCAGCAGCCAAGGGGCTGACAGGGGCTTCTCTGGAAACACCATATATTTT.

This chain joins TRBV3-1 (or the pseudogene TRBV3-2) and TRBJ1-2; no firm D call. This CDR3 spans 15 amino acids. V lost 3 bases and J lost 4, with 15 bases in between. Germline-derived CDR1 and CDR2 are LGHDT and YNNKEL (reference sequence). This CDR3 is CASSQGGVRGYGYTF. CDR3 bases: TGTGCCAGCAGCCAGGGAGGTGTTCGCGGCTATGGCTACACCTTC.

This sequence joins TRBV11-3 and TRBJ2-3, with a tentative D call TRBD2 (6 bases). Trimming took 5 bases from V and 1 from J, leaving 13 bases between them. CDR3 length: 15 amino acids. Germline V lookup: CDR1 SGHNT, CDR2 YENEEA. The CDR3 here is CASSPPGGGTDTQYF. The CDR3 DNA sequence: TGTGCCAGCAGCCCCCCGGGCGGGGGCACAGATACGCAGTATTTT.